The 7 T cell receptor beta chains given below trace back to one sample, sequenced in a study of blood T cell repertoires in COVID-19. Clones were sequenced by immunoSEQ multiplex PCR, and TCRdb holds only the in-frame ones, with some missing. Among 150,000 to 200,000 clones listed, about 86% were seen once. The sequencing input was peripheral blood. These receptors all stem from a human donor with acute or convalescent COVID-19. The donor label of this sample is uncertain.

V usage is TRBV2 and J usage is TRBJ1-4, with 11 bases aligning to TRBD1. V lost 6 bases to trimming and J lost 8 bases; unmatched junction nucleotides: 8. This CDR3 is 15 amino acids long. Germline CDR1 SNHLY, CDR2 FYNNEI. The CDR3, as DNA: TGTGCCAGCAGAATTACGGACAGGGGGCGGGAAAAACTGTTTTTT. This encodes CASRITDRGREKLFF.

The CDR3 reads CASSVSPRTDTQYF. DNA for the CDR3: TGTGCCAGCAGTGTGAGTCCTCGCACAGATACGCAGTATTTT. This chain uses TRBV2 with TRBJ2-3; D remains unclear. V dropped 4 bases and J dropped 1 base, with 9 bases sitting between them. CDR3 size: 14 residues. Germline-derived CDR1 and CDR2 are SNHLY and FYNNEI. The full variable domain, rest sourced from reference TRBV2 and TRBJ2-3, is EPEVTQTPSHQVTQMGQEVILRCVPISNHLYFYWYRQILGQKVEFLVSFYNNEISEKSEIFDDQFSVERPDGSNFTLKIRSTKLEDSAMYFCASSVSPRTDTQYFGPGTRLTVL.

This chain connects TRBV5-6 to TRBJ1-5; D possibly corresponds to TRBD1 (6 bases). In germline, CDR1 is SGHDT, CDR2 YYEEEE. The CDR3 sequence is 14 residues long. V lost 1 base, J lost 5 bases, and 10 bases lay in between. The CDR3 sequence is CASSLRGAHQPQHF. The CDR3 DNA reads TGTGCCAGCAGCTTGCGGGGGGCTCATCAGCCCCAGCATTTT.

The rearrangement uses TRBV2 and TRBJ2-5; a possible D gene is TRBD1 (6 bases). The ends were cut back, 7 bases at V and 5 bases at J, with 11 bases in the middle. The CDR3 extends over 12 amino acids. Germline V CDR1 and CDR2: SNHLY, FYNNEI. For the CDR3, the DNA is TGTGCCAGCAAACAGGGCGGCGAGACCCAGTACTTC. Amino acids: CASKQGGETQYF.

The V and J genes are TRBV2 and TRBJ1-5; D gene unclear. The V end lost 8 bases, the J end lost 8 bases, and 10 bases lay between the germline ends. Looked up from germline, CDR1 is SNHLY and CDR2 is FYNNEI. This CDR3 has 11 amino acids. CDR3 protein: CASQREEPQHF. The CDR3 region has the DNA TGTGCCAGCCAGAGGGAGGAGCCCCAGCATTTT.

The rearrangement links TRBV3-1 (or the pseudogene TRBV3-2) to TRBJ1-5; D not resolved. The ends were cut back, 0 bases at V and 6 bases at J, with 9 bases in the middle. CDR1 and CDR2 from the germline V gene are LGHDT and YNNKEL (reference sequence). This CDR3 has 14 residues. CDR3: CASSQERAGQPQHF. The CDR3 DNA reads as TGTGCCAGCAGCCAAGAGAGGGCGGGTCAGCCCCAGCATTTT.

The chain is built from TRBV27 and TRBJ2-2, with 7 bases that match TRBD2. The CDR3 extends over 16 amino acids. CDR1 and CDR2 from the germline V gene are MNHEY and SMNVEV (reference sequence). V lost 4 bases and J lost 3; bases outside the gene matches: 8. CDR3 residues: CASSWLPGGHTGELFF. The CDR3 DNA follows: TGTGCCAGCAGTTGGCTTCCGGGAGGCCACACCGGGGAGCTGTTTTTT.